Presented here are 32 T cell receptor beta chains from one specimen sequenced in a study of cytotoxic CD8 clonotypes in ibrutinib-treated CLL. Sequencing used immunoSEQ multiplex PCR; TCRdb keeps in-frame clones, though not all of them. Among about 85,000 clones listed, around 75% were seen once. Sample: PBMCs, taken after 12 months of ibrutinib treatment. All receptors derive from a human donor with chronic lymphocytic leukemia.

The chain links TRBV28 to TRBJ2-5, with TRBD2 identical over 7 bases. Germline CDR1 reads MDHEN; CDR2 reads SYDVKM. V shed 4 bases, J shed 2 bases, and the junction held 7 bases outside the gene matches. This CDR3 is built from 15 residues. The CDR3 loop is CASSYWTSRQETQYF. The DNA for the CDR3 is TGTGCCAGCAGTTACTGGACTAGTCGACAAGAGACCCAGTACTTC.

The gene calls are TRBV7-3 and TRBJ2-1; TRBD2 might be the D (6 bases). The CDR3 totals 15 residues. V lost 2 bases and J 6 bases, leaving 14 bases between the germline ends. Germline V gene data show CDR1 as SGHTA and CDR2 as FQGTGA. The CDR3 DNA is TGTGCCAGCAGCTTAGGGGTAGCGGCGACCAATGAGCAGTTCTTC. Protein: CASSLGVAATNEQFF.

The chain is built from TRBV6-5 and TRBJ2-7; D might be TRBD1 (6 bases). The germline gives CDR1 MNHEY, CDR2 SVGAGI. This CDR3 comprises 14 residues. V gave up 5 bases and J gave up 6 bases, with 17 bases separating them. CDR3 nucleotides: TGTGCCAGCAGTCCCCGGCGCCAGGACAGCGAGCAGTACTTC. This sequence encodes CASSPRRQDSEQYF.

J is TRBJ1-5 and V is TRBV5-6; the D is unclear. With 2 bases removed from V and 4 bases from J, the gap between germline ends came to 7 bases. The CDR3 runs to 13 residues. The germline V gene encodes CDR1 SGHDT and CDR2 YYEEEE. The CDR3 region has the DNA TGTGCCAGCAGCTTTGGCGGGAATCAGCCCCAGCATTTT. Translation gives CASSFGGNQPQHF. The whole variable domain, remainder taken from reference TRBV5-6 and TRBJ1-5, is DAGVTQSPTHLIKTRGQQVTLRCSPKSGHDTVSWYQQALGQGPQFIFQYYEEEERQRGNFPDRFSGHQFPNYSSELNVNALLLGDSALYLCASSFGGNQPQHFGDGTRLSIL.

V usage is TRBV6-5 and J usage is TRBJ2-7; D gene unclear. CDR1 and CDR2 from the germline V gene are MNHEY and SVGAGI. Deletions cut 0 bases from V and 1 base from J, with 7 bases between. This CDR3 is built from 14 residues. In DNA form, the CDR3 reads TGTGCCAGCAGTTACTCAGGGCCATCCTACGAGCAGTACTTC. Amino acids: CASSYSGPSYEQYF.

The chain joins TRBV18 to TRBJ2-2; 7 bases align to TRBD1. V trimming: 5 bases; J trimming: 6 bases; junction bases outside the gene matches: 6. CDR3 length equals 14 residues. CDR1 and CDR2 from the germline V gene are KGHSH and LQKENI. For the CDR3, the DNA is TGTGCCAGCTCAAAGACAGGGATCTCCGGGGAGCTGTTTTTT. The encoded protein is CASSKTGISGELFF. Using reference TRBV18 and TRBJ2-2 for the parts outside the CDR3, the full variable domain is NAGVMQNPRHLVRRRGQEARLRCSPMKGHSHVYWYRQLPEEGLKFMVYLQKENIIDESGMPKERFSAEFPKEGPSILRIQQVVRGDSAAYFCASSKTGISGELFFGEGSRLTVL.

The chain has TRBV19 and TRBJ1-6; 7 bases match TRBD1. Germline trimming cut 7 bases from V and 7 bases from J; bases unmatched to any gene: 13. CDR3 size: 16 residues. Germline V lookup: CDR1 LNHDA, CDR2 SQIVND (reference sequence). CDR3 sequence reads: CASNIPGRQGNSPLHF. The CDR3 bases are TGTGCCAGTAATATTCCCGGCCGACAGGGCAATTCACCCCTCCACTTT.

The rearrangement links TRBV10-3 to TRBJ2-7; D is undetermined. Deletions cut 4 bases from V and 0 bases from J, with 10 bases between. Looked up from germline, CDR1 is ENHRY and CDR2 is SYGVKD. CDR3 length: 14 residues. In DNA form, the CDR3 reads TGTGCCATCAGTGTAGGGCTCGCCTCCTACGAGCAGTACTTC. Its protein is CAISVGLASYEQYF.

This chain's CDR3 is CASSQDGSGGLGGTEAFF. CDR3 DNA: TGCGCCAGCAGCCAAGATGGGAGTGGGGGGTTAGGCGGCACTGAAGCTTTCTTT. The V call is TRBV4-3, the J call TRBJ1-1; D is possibly TRBD1 (5 bases). Germline values: CDR1 LGHNA, CDR2 YSLEER. The CDR3 is made up of 18 amino acids. Trimming took off 0 bases at V and 4 bases at J, with 21 bases between the two ends.

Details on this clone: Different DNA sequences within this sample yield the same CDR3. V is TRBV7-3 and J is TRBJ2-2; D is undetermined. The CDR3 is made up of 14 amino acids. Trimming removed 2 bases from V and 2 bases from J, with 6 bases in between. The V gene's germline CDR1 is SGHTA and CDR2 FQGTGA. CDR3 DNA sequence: TGTGCCAGCAGCTTAGGAGCCAACACCGGGGAGCTGTTTTTT. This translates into CASSLGANTGELFF.

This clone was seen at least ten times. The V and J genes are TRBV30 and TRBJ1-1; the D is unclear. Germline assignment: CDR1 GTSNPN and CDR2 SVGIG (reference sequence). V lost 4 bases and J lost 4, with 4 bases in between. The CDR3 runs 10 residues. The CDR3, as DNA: TGTGCCTGGAACCGCACTGAAGCTTTCTTT. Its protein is CAWNRTEAFF.

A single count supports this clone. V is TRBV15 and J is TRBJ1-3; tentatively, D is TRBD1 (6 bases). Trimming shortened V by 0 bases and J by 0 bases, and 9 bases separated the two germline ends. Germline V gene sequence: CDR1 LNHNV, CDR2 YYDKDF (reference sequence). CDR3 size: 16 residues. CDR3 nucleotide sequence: TGTGCCACCAGCAGAGATGGGACAAACTCTGGAAACACCATATATTTT. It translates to CATSRDGTNSGNTIYF.

This chain's CDR3 is CASSSIIGGPDTQYF. The CDR3 DNA is TGTGCCAGCAGCTCCATCATTGGGGGACCGGATACGCAGTATTTT. V is TRBV7-9 and J is TRBJ2-3, with D perhaps given as TRBD1 or TRBD2 (5 bases each). The CDR3 has 15 amino acids. Trimming took 4 bases from V and 6 from J, leaving 17 bases between them. The germline V gene encodes CDR1 SEHNR and CDR2 FQNEAQ (reference sequence).

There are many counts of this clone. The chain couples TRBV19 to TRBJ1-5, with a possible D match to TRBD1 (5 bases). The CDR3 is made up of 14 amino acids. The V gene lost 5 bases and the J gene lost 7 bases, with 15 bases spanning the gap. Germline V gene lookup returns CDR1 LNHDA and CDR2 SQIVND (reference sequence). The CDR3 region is CASSPGQGGQPQHF. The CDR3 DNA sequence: TGTGCCAGTAGTCCAGGGCAGGGTGGGCAGCCCCAGCATTTT.

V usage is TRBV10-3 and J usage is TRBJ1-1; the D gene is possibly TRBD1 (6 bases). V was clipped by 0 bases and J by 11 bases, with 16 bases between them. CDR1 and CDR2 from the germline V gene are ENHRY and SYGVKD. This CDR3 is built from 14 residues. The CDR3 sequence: CAISESMGGMDAFF. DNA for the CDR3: TGTGCCATCAGTGAGTCTATGGGGGGCATGGATGCTTTCTTT.

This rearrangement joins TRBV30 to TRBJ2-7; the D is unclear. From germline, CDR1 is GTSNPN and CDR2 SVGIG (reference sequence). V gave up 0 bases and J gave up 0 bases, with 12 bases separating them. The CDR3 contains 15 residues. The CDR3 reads CAWSVGSRLSYEQYF. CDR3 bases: TGTGCCTGGAGTGTAGGGTCCAGACTCTCCTACGAGCAGTACTTC.

The CDR3 DNA is TGTGCCAGCAGCTTAAGTGGGCTAGCGGGGATCAATGAGCAGTTCTTC. Protein: CASSLSGLAGINEQFF. The chain recombines TRBV7-3 with TRBJ2-1, with 9 bases that match TRBD2. The V gene end was trimmed by 1 base and the J gene end by 6 bases; junction bases not matched to a gene: 7. CDR1 and CDR2 (germline): SGHTA, FQGTGA. There are 16 residues in the CDR3.

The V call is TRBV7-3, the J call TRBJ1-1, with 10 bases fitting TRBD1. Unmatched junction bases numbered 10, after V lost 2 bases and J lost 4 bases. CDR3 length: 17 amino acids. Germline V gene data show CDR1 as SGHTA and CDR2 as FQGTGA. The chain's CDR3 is CASSLFPPDRGSTEAFF. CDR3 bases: TGTGCCAGCAGCTTATTCCCCCCGGACAGGGGGTCCACTGAAGCTTTCTTT.

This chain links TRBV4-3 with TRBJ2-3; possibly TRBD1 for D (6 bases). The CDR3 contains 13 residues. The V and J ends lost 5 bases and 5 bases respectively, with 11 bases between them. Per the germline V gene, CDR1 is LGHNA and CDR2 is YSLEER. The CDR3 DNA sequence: TGCGCCAGCAGCGGGGGCCGGGGAGATACGCAGTATTTT. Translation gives CASSGGRGDTQYF.

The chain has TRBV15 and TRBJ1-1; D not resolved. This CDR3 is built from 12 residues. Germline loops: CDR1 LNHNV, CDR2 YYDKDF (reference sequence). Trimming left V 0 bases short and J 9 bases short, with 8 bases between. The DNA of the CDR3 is TGTGCCACCAGCAGAGATGTGGAGAAAGCTTTCTTT. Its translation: CATSRDVEKAFF.

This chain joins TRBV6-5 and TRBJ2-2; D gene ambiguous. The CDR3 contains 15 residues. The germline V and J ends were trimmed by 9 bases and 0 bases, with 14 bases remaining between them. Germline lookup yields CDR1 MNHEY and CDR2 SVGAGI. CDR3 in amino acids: CASRFRPANTGELFF. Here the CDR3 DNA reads TGTGCCAGTCGTTTCCGGCCCGCGAACACCGGGGAGCTGTTTTTT.

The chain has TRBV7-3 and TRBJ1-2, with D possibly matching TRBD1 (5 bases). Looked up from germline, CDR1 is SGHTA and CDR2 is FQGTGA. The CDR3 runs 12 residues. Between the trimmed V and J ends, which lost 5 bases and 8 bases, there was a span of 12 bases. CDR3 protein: CASSLPGGGYTF. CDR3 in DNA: TGTGCCAGCAGCCTCCCGGGGGGGGGCTACACCTTC.

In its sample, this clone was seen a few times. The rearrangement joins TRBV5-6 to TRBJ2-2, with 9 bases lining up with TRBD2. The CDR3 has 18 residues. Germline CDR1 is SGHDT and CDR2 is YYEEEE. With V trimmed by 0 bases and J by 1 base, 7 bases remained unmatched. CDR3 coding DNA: TGTGCCAGCAGCTTGGTTAGCGGGAGTGTGGGGAACACCGGGGAGCTGTTTTTT. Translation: CASSLVSGSVGNTGELFF.

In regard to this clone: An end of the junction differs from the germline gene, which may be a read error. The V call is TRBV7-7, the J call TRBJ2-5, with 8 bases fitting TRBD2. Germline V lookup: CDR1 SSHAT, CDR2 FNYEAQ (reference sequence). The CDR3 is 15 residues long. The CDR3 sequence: CASSFSHGGAETQYF. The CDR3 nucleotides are TGTGCTAGCAGCTTTTCCCACGGGGGGGCCGAGACCCAGTACTTC.

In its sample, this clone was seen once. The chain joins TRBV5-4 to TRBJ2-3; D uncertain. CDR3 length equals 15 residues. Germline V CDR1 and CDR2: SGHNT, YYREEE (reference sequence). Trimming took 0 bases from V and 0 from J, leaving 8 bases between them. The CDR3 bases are TGTGCCAGCAGCTTGGTGGGCGCTAGCACAGATACGCAGTATTTT. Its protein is CASSLVGASTDTQYF.

CDR3: CASTSATSGGVETQYF. The CDR3 nucleotides read TGTGCCAGCACCTCGGCCACTAGCGGGGGGGTTGAGACCCAGTACTTC. The chain combines TRBV28 with TRBJ2-5; 13 positions match TRBD2. The CDR3 runs 16 residues. CDR1 and CDR2 (germline): MDHEN, SYDVKM. J gave up 5 bases and V 7 bases, and 10 bases lay outside the gene matches.

CDR3 coding DNA: TGTGCCAGCAGAGGGACGGCCAACACTGAAGCTTTCTTT. Translating gives CASRGTANTEAFF. V usage is TRBV28 and J usage is TRBJ1-1; D is possibly TRBD1 (5 bases). Trimming cost V 6 bases and J 2 bases, with 10 bases left between them. The germline V gene encodes CDR1 MDHEN and CDR2 SYDVKM. CDR3 size: 13 residues.

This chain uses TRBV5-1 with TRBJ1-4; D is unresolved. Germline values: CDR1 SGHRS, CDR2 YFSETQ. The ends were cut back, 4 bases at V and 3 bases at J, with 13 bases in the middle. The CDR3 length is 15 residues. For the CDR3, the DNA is TGCGCCAGCAGCCCTTCGGACCGACCTAATGAAAAACTGTTTTTT. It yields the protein CASSPSDRPNEKLFF.

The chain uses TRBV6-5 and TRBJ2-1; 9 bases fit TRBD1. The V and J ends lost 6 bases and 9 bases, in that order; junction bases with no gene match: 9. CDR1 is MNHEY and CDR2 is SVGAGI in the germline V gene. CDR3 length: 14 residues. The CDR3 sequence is CASRRDRVTGEQFF. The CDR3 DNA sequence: TGTGCCAGCAGGAGGGACAGGGTAACGGGTGAGCAGTTCTTC.

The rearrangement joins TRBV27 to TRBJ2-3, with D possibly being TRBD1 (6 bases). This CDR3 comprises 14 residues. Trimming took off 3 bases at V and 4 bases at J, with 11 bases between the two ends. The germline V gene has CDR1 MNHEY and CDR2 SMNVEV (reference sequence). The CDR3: CASSFWDTPDTQYF. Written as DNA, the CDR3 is TGTGCCAGCAGTTTTTGGGACACCCCAGATACGCAGTATTTT.

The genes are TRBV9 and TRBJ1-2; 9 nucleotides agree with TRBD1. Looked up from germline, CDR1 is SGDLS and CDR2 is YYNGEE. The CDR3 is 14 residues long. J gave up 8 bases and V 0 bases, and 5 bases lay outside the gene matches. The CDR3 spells CASSVGGQGLGYTF. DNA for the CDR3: TGTGCCAGCAGCGTAGGGGGACAGGGCTTGGGCTACACCTTC.

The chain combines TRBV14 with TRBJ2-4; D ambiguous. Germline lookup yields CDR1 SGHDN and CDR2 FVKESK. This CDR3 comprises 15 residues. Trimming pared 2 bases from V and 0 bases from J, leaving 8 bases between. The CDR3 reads CASSQTDLAKNIQYF. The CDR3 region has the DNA TGTGCCAGCAGCCAAACGGACCTAGCCAAAAACATTCAGTACTTC.